This T cell receptor beta chain was captured in a study of blood T cell repertoires in COVID-19. At the level of the study: COVID-19 samples collected from the United States, Italy and Spain covered acute and convalescent phases. T cells, B-cell-depleted T cells, or PBMCs provided the cDNA or gDNA that served as material.

Per the study methods: Reference gene primers were amplified, and this amplification served to estimate nucleated cell counts. Here immunoSEQ multiplex PCR was the method, and the copy in TCRdb shows in-frame clones only, minus some. V, J and clone size derive from that table, while D and trimming were established from the DNA sequence. This sample has under 90,000 clones; roughly nine tenths occur once, and the top ten carry 6.5% to 8%. V lost 5 bases, J lost 5 bases, and 13 bases lay in between. The germline gives CDR1 SEHNR, CDR2 FQNEAQ (reference sequence). The CDR3 sequence is 14 residues long. Patients of the Seattle cohort, enrolled during active infection, were followed longitudinally.

The TCR originated in a middle-aged man with COVID-19, enrolled during active disease. The rearrangement uses TRBV7-9 and TRBJ1-5; D remains unclear. The sequenced sample consisted of peripheral blood. DNA for the CDR3: TGTGCCAGCAGCATAATGAGCGGGGATCAGCCCCAGCATTTT. Amino acids: CASSIMSGDQPQHF.